This TCR beta chain was captured in a study of T cells in Graves' hyperthyroidism and ophthalmopathy. Study-wide context: Peripheral blood was collected at initial diagnosis, before any treatment.

This clonotype came up many times. Amplification yielded TCR beta CDR3 regions, with RNA transcripts as the source. Carried out on the TCR CDR3, a first-round RT-PCR used the HTBI primer set. Each CDR3 protein gets one entry after TCRdb re-called the multiplex PCR reads with MiXCR. The repertoire consists of 500,000 to 600,000 distinct CDR3 sequences, with over 15% occurring once and the leading ten covering about 18%. The V gene's germline CDR1 is DFQATT and CDR2 SNEGSKA (reference sequence). This CDR3 is built from 15 residues. Losses at the gene ends were 6 bases for V and 6 bases for J; bases not matched to a gene: 14.

This chain connects TRBV20-1 to TRBJ2-5; 9 bases match TRBD1. The material sequenced was blood. This sequence originates from a woman under 30 with Graves' hyperthyroidism. The DNA for the CDR3 is TGCAGTGCAACTCATGGTCGGGACAGGGATAAGACCCAGTACTTC. Translated, it gives CSATHGRDRDKTQYF.